The 22 T cell receptor beta chains below all came from one sample that was sequenced in a study of cytomegalovirus exposure and HLA in healthy donors. PCR used 60 Vbeta primers and 13 Jbeta primers. TCRdb keeps only in-frame clones here, not all; method: immunoSEQ multiplex PCR. The top ten hold under 2.5% of the sample, which has about 90,000 clones, approximately 84% seen once. The sample consisted of PBMCs. These receptors were taken from a man aged 18-30 years in good health and CMV-seronegative.

The CDR3 nucleotides are TGCGCCAGCAGTGAGTTGGCCCAGGACTTGGGCCAGCAGTACTTC. Its translation: CASSELAQDLGQQYF. The chain links TRBV10-1 to TRBJ2-7; a weak D match, TRBD2 (5 bases). Trimming removed 1 base at V and 8 bases at J, with 18 bases between. The CDR3 has 15 residues. The germline V gene has CDR1 WNHNN and CDR2 SYGVQD (reference sequence).

The chain couples TRBV19 to TRBJ2-7; TRBD1 matches at 11 bases. CDR1 LNHDA and CDR2 SQIVND come from the germline V gene (reference sequence). V dropped 6 bases and J dropped 4; count of bases not matched to a gene: 5. The CDR3 totals 14 residues. In DNA, the CDR3 is TGTGCCAGTAGCACGGGGACAGGGGGATACGAGCAGTACTTC. Translating gives CASSTGTGGYEQYF.

The gene calls are TRBV30 and TRBJ2-7; no firm D call. CDR1 is GTSNPN, CDR2 SVGIG, per germline (reference sequence). Deletions cut 2 bases from V and 10 bases from J, with 15 bases between. The CDR3 is 12 residues long. CDR3 nucleotides: TGTGCCTGGAGTCCGCCGGAGTCTAGACAGTACTTC. This translates into CAWSPPESRQYF. The full variable domain, its missing parts supplied by reference TRBV30 and TRBJ2-7, is SQTIHQWPATLVQPVGSPLSLECTVEGTSNPNLYWYRQAAGRGLQLLFYSVGIGQISSEVPQNLSASRPQDRQFILSSKKLLLSDSGFYLCAWSPPESRQYFGPGTRLTVT.

This rearrangement joins TRBV7-2 to TRBJ2-2; D call uncertain. Trimming took 2 bases from V and 6 from J, leaving 16 bases between them. CDR3 length: 16 residues. CDR1 is SGHTA and CDR2 is FQGNSA in the germline V gene. The CDR3 DNA reads as TGTGCCAGCAGCTTATATTCCCAACTCTCCCCCGGGGAGCTGTTTTTT. Amino acid sequence: CASSLYSQLSPGELFF.

V and J are TRBV6-5 and TRBJ2-2, with 9 bases identical to TRBD2. The V segment lost 4 bases and the J segment 7 bases; nucleotides outside the gene matches: 7. CDR1 is MNHEY, CDR2 SVGAGI, per germline. The CDR3 is made up of 15 amino acids. The DNA of the CDR3 is TGTGCCAGCAGTTCCGGGACTAGCCTTGTCGGGGAGCTGTTTTTT. Amino acid sequence: CASSSGTSLVGELFF.

CDR3: CSVGGGNIQYF. CDR3 nucleotides: TGCAGCGTTGGAGGAGGGAACATTCAGTACTTC. The rearrangement links TRBV29-1 to TRBJ2-4; possible D gene TRBD2, 6 bases. The ends were cut back, 4 bases at V and 7 bases at J, with 8 bases in the middle. There are 11 residues in the CDR3. Germline loops: CDR1 SQVTM, CDR2 ANQGSEA. The complete variable domain, with remaining parts taken from reference TRBV29-1 and TRBJ2-4, reads SAVISQKPSRDICQRGTSLTIQCQVDSQVTMMFWYRQQPGQSLTLIATANQGSEATYESGFVIDKFPISRPNLTFSTLTVSNMSPEDSSIYLCSVGGGNIQYFGAGTRLSVL.

The chain joins TRBV7-9 to TRBJ1-3; D is uncertain. CDR1 is SEHNR and CDR2 is FQNEAQ in the germline V gene (reference sequence). Trimming left V 7 bases short and J 4 bases short, with 11 bases between. The CDR3 sequence is 13 residues long. The DNA for the CDR3 is TGTGCCAGCAACCCCGGTGCAGGAAACACCATATATTTT. This gives the protein CASNPGAGNTIYF.

The sample holds one count of this clone. No conserved phenylalanine or tryptophan is present at the end of the CDR3, so a read error is the likely explanation. The chain has TRBV6-5 and TRBJ1-1, with D possibly matching TRBD1 (6 bases). Germline V gene sequence: CDR1 MNHEY, CDR2 SVGAGI. Deletions cut 4 bases from V and 5 bases from J, with 17 bases between. The CDR3 has 15 residues. CDR3 bases: TGTGCCAGCAGTTTAGACCCACAGGGATGGACTGAAGCTTTCGTT. Protein product: CASSLDPQGWTEAFV.

This chain joins TRBV19 and TRBJ2-3, with D possibly matching TRBD2 (6 bases). Trimming cost V 5 bases and J 3 bases, with 15 bases left between them. Germline V gene data show CDR1 as LNHDA and CDR2 as SQIVND (reference sequence). The CDR3 extends over 15 amino acids. The CDR3 here is CASSAYSGGTDTQYF. CDR3 DNA: TGTGCCAGTAGTGCTTACAGTGGGGGGACAGATACGCAGTATTTT.

The J gene is TRBJ1-1, the V gene TRBV7-9; D perhaps matches TRBD1 (6 bases). This CDR3 contains 12 residues. Trimming took off 2 bases at V and 7 bases at J, with 8 bases between the two ends. Germline lookup yields CDR1 SEHNR and CDR2 FQNEAQ (reference sequence). As DNA, the CDR3 is TGTGCCAGCAGCTTAAGGGGGTATGAAGCTTTCTTT. This sequence encodes CASSLRGYEAFF.

The chain is built from TRBV7-6 and TRBJ1-3, with D unclear. The CDR3 spans 17 residues. Germline assignment: CDR1 SGHVS and CDR2 FNYEAQ. V shed 2 bases and J shed 0 bases, with 14 bases lying between them. CDR3: CASSLRGAKDSGNTIYF. The DNA of the CDR3 is TGTGCCAGCAGCTTAAGAGGCGCAAAGGACTCTGGAAACACCATATATTTT.

The rearrangement joins TRBV5-4 to TRBJ2-2; D unclear. V was cut by 4 bases and J by 5 bases, with 9 bases left in between. This CDR3 is 13 amino acids long. The germline V gene has CDR1 SGHNT and CDR2 YYREEE (reference sequence). The CDR3 sequence is CASSPPLTGELFF. CDR3 DNA: TGTGCCAGCAGCCCCCCTTTGACCGGGGAGCTGTTTTTT.

The chain employs TRBV6-5 and TRBJ2-1; TRBD1 aligns across 10 bases. Trimming cost V 2 bases and J 3 bases; bases outside gene matches: 4. The CDR3 covers 16 residues. Germline V gene sequence: CDR1 MNHEY, CDR2 SVGAGI. CDR3 in amino acids: CASSYTGTGDYNEQFF. The CDR3 DNA reads as TGTGCCAGCAGTTACACCGGGACAGGGGACTACAATGAGCAGTTCTTC.

The chain uses TRBV5-1 and TRBJ2-1; 10 bases align to TRBD2. The ends lost 0 bases at V and 7 bases at J; junction bases unmatched: 10. The CDR3 runs to 17 residues. The germline V gene encodes CDR1 SGHRS and CDR2 YFSETQ. The CDR3 sequence: CASSLVASGSFVNEQFF. CDR3 in DNA: TGCGCCAGCAGCTTGGTGGCTAGCGGGAGTTTCGTTAATGAGCAGTTCTTC.

The chain recombines TRBV9 with TRBJ2-3; D might be TRBD2 (5 bases). V was trimmed by 0 bases and J by 9 bases, leaving 8 bases between them. Per germline, CDR1 SGDLS and CDR2 YYNGEE. The CDR3 length is 12 residues. The CDR3 here is CASSVVSGTQYF. In DNA, the CDR3 is TGTGCCAGCAGCGTAGTATCGGGGACGCAGTATTTT.

The chain is built from TRBV5-1 and TRBJ2-5, with D possibly being TRBD1 (5 bases). The J call is doubtful: the DNA matches TRBJ2-7 better. CDR3 length: 12 amino acids. Germline V lookup: CDR1 SGHRS, CDR2 YFSETQ. The CDR3 sequence is CASSQGSYEQYF. The CDR3, as DNA: TGCGCCAGCTCCCAGGGATCCTACGAGCAGTACTTC.

This clone turned up a few times. The chain combines TRBV29-1 with TRBJ2-7; 14 bases match TRBD2. The length of the CDR3 is 14 residues. Germline assignment: CDR1 SQVTM and CDR2 ANQGSEA. With 6 bases clipped from V and 7 bases from J, the junction kept 8 bases outside the gene matches. This CDR3 reads CSVAGTSGGREQYF. CDR3 DNA sequence: TGCAGCGTCGCCGGGACTAGCGGGGGACGGGAGCAGTACTTC.

The J gene is TRBJ2-7, the V gene TRBV27; TRBD2 is a possible D gene (6 bases). Trimming took off 5 bases at V and 4 bases at J, with 15 bases between the two ends. Germline assignment: CDR1 MNHEY and CDR2 SMNVEV (reference sequence). This CDR3 has 14 amino acids. Here the CDR3 reads CASSHYGSRYEQYF. CDR3 DNA sequence: TGTGCCAGCAGTCACTACGGGAGCAGGTACGAGCAGTACTTC.

The chain recombines TRBV5-1 with TRBJ2-1; 9 nucleotides align to TRBD2. Germline V gives CDR1 SGHRS, CDR2 YFSETQ. V lost 0 bases to trimming and J lost 7 bases; unmatched junction nucleotides: 5. The CDR3 covers 15 residues. The CDR3 nucleotides read TGCGCCAGCAGCTTGGGATCAAGCGGGAGGAATGAGCAGTTCTTC. Its protein product is CASSLGSSGRNEQFF. The complete variable domain, with remaining parts taken from reference TRBV5-1 and TRBJ2-1, reads KAGVTQTPRYLIKTRGQQVTLSCSPISGHRSVSWYQQTPGQGLQFLFEYFSETQRNKGNFPGRFSGRQFSNSRSEMNVSTLELGDSALYLCASSLGSSGRNEQFFGPGTRLTVL.

The chain recombines TRBV7-9 with TRBJ1-5; 7 bases map to TRBD1. Trimming took 5 bases from V and 7 from J; bases not matched to a gene: 14. This CDR3 has 16 residues. Germline assignment: CDR1 SEHNR and CDR2 FQNEAQ (reference sequence). CDR3 region: CASSRGSGTAEQPQHF. CDR3 bases: TGTGCCAGCAGCCGTGGATCCGGGACAGCAGAGCAGCCCCAGCATTTT.

This clone was seen a handful of times. This chain links TRBV19 with TRBJ1-4, with no clear D. The CDR3 contains 14 residues. Per germline, CDR1 LNHDA and CDR2 SQIVND (reference sequence). The V end lost 1 base, the J end lost 5 bases, and 8 bases lay between the germline ends. The CDR3 DNA is TGTGCCAGTAGTATAGTCCCAGGAAATGAAAAACTGTTTTTT. Translating it yields CASSIVPGNEKLFF. The full variable domain, with the rest looked up from reference TRBV19 and TRBJ1-4, is DGGITQSPKYLFRKEGQNVTLSCEQNLNHDAMYWYRQDPGQGLRLIYYSQIVNDFQKGDIAEGYSVSREKKESFPLTVTSAQKNPTAFYLCASSIVPGNEKLFFGSGTQLSVL.

The chain recombines TRBV10-3 with TRBJ1-2; the D is unclear. The CDR3 length is 14 residues. V was pared by 10 bases and J by 0 bases, with 15 bases between. Per the germline V gene, CDR1 is ENHRY and CDR2 is SYGVKD. The CDR3 loop is CATNRHSSNYGYTF. The CDR3 DNA sequence: TGTGCCACGAATCGACACTCCTCTAACTATGGCTACACCTTC.